The present entry profiles one T cell receptor beta chain with its context. This CDR3 has 17 amino acids. The germline CDR1 and CDR2 sequences are GTSNPN and SVGIG (reference sequence). Unmatched junction bases numbered 14, after V lost 5 bases and J lost 2 bases. Survey-level TCR beta sequencing used the immunoSEQ assay. Profiling relied on immunoSEQ multiplex PCR, and the TCRdb table lists in-frame clones only, not all of them. The sample carries about 68,000 clones, over 85% recorded once. Sequences were obtained from PBMCs. The rearrangement uses TRBV30 and TRBJ1-2, with 10 nucleotides matching TRBD1. The clonotype originates from a man in his forties with rheumatoid arthritis. The CDR3: CAWRPKDRGNRNYGYTF. The CDR3, as DNA: TGTGCCTGGCGTCCCAAGGACAGGGGGAATAGGAACTATGGCTACACCTTC.